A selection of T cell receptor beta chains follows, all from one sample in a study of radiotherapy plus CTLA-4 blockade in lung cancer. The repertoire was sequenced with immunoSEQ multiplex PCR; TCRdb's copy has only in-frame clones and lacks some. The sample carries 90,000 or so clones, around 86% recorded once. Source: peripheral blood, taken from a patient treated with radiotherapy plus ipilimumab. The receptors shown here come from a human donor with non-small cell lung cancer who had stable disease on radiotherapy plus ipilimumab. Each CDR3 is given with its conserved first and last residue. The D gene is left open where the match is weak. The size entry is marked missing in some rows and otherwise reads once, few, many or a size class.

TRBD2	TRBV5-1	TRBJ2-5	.	CASSELAGGHGETQYF	TGCGCCAGCAGTGAGCTAGCGGGAGGTCACGGAGAGACCCAGTACTTC
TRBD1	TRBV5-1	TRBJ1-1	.	CASSWGQGNTEAFF	TGCGCCAGCAGCTGGGGACAGGGGAACACTGAAGCTTTCTTT
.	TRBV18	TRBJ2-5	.	CASSPVQETQYF	TGTGCCAGCTCACCAGTTCAGGAGACCCAGTACTTC
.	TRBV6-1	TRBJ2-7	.	CASSERTPRSEQYF	TGTGCCAGCAGTGAGCGGACACCGAGGTCCGAGCAGTACTTC
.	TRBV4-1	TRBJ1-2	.	CASSQDRTRAYGYTF	TGCGCCAGCAGCCAAGATAGGACGAGGGCCTATGGCTACACCTTC
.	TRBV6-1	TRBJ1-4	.	CASIIGQGFNEKLFF	TGTGCCAGCATTATAGGACAAGGGTTTAATGAAAAACTGTTTTTT
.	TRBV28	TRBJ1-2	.	CASSIGVEYGYTF	TGTGCCAGCAGTATAGGGGTGGAGTATGGCTACACCTTC
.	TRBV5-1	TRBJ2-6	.	CASSPTLSGANVLTF	TGCGCCAGCAGCCCCACGCTCTCTGGGGCCAACGTCCTGACTTTC
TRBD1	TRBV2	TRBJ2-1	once	CASRGQVSYNEQFF	TGTGCCAGCAGGGGACAGGTCTCCTACAATGAGCAGTTCTTC
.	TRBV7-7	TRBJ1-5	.	CASSLESSQGFNQPQHF	TGTGCTAGCAGCTTAGAGTCATCTCAGGGCTTCAATCAGCCCCAGCATTTT
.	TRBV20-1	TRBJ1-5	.	CSARERQPQHF	TGCAGTGCTAGAGAAAGGCAGCCCCAGCATTTT
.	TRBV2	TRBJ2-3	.	CASSDPRGLGDTQYF	TGTGCCAGCAGTGATCCGCGCGGCCTGGGGGATACGCAGTATTTT
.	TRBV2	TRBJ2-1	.	CASSEMSSYNEQFF	TGTGCCAGCAGTGAGATGAGCTCCTACAATGAGCAGTTCTTC
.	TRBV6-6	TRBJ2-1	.	CASNKRSSTTYNEQFF	TGTGCCAGCAACAAGCGGAGTTCTACTACCTACAATGAGCAGTTCTTC
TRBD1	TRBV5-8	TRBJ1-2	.	CASSPDRGLSSGGYTF	TGTGCCAGCAGCCCGGACAGGGGGCTGAGTTCGGGTGGCTACACCTTC
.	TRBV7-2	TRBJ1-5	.	CASSRQGNNQPQHF	TGTGCCAGCAGCCGGCAGGGCAACAATCAGCCCCAGCATTTT
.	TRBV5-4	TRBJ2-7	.	CASSLSGSRSYEQYF	TGTGCCAGCAGCCTCTCCGGTTCGCGCTCCTACGAGCAGTACTTC
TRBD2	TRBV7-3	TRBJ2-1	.	CASSPRGGLAGDNEQFF	TGTGCCAGCAGTCCTAGGGGCGGGCTAGCGGGGGACAATGAGCAGTTCTTC
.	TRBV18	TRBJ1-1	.	CASSPRSGSNTEAFF	TGTGCCAGCTCACCACGGTCAGGATCGAACACTGAAGCTTTCTTT
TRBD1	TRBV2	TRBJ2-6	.	CASRAGQGAGANVLTF	TGTGCCAGCAGAGCGGGACAGGGGGCTGGGGCCAACGTCCTGACTTTC
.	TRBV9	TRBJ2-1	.	CASSPGAEYYNEQFF	TGTGCCAGCAGCCCCGGCGCAGAATATTACAATGAGCAGTTCTTC
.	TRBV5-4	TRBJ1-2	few	CASSLAGRDPGYTF	TGTGCCAGCAGCTTGGCGGGCAGGGATCCTGGCTACACCTTC
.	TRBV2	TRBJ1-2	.	CASSDVALAGNYGYTF	TGTGCCAGCAGTGATGTTGCCCTGGCAGGAAACTATGGCTACACCTTC
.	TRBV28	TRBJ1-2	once	CASNDGTYGYTF	TGTGCCAGCAATGACGGGACCTATGGCTACACCTTC
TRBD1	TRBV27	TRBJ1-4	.	CASSDRQGATNEKLFF	TGTGCCAGCAGTGATCGACAGGGAGCAACTAATGAAAAACTGTTTTTT
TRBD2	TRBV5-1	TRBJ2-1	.	CASSWGLAGGPNEQFF	TGCGCCAGCAGCTGGGGACTAGCGGGAGGGCCCAATGAGCAGTTCTTC
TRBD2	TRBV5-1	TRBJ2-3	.	CASSLGLAGTDTQYF	TGCGCCAGCAGCCTTGGACTAGCGGGGACAGATACGCAGTATTTT
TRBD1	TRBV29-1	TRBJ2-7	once	CSVEPGRGRGYEQYF	TGCAGCGTTGAACCCGGCAGGGGGCGAGGCTACGAGCAGTACTTC
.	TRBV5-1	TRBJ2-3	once	CASSDRDGTDTQYF	TGCGCCAGCAGCGACCGGGACGGAACAGATACGCAGTATTTT
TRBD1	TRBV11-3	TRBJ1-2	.	CATGTVDGYTF	TGTGCCACCGGGACAGTCGATGGCTACACCTTC
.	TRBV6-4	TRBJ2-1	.	CASSPSSLDYNEQFF	TGTGCCAGCAGCCCTTCTAGCCTAGATTACAATGAGCAGTTCTTC